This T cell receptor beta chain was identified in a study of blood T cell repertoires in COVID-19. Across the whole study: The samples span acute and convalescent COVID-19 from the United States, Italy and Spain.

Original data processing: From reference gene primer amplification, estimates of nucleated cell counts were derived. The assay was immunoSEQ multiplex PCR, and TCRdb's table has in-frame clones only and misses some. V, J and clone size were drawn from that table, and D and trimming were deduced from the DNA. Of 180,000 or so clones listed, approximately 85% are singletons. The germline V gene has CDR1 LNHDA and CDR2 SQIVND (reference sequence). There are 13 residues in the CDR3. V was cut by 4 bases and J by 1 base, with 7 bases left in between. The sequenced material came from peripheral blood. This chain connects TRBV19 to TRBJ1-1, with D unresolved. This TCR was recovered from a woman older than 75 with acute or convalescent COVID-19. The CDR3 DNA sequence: TGTGCCAGTAGTAGAGGCCGGAACACTGAAGCTTTCTTT. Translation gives CASSRGRNTEAFF. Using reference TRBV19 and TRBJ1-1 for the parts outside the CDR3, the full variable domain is DGGITQSPKYLFRKEGQNVTLSCEQNLNHDAMYWYRQDPGQGLRLIYYSQIVNDFQKGDIAEGYSVSREKKESFPLTVTSAQKNPTAFYLCASSRGRNTEAFFGQGTRLTVV.